This TCR beta chain was identified during a study of cytomegalovirus exposure and HLA in healthy donors. Study in general: Genetic ancestry analysis placed around 76% of the 398 donors that were genotyped in the Caucasian-associated cluster.

PCR primers comprised 60 Vbeta and 13 Jbeta primers. Assay: immunoSEQ multiplex PCR; the TCRdb copy retains only in-frame clones and omits some. This sample has approximately 130,000 clones; 75% to 85% occur once, and the top ten carry roughly 1.8%. The CDR3 spans 14 residues. About this clone itself: Its antigen is not identified.

Study observations and caveats: Reports state that TCR beta sequences accurately predicted most subjects' HLA-A and HLA-B alleles. Under in vitro conditions, three CMV-associated chains were confirmed as specific for CMV antigens.

The source material was PBMCs. This sequence was found in a female donor in good health and CMV-seropositive. The chain couples TRBV21-1 to TRBJ1-1; the D call of TRBD1 is as the table states it, not checked on the DNA. TRBV21-1 is classified as a pseudogene. The CDR3 loop reads CASQTQGPPTEAFF. The CDR3 DNA sequence: TGTGCCAGCCAAACACAGGGACCGCCCACTGAAGCTTTCTTT.